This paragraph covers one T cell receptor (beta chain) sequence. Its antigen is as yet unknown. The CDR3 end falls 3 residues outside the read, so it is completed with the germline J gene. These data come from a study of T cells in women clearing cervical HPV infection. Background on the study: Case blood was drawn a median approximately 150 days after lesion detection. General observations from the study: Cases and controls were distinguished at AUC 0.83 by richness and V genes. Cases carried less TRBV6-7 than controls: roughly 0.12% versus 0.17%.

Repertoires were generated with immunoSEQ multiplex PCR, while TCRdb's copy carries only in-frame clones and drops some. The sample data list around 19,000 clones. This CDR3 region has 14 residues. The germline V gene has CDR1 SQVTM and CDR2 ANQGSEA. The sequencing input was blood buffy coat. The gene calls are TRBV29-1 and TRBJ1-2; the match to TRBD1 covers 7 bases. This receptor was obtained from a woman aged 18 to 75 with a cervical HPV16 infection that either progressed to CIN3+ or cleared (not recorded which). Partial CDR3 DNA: TGCAGCGCCCGCCGGGACAGCCAAAAAGAGGCC. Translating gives CSARRDSQKEA. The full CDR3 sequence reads CSARRDSQKEAYTF.